The entry below gives a single T cell receptor beta chain sequence along with its context. This record comes from a study of cytomegalovirus exposure and HLA in healthy donors. Amplification used 60 Vbeta primers and 13 Jbeta primers. The protocol was immunoSEQ multiplex PCR, while the TCRdb copy is restricted to in-frame clones and leaves out a portion. The sample holds 120,000 to 150,000 clones, about 64% seen once. With 4 bases removed from V and 3 bases from J, the gap between germline ends came to 16 bases. The CDR3 extends over 15 amino acids. CDR1 and CDR2 from the germline V gene are SGHNT and YYREEE (reference sequence).

This TCR was recovered from a woman in her twenties or thirties in good health and CMV-seropositive. Sequencing used PBMCs. The V gene is TRBV5-4, the J gene TRBJ1-1; perhaps TRBD1 as D (6 bases). The CDR3 region is CASSVGGGRYTEAFF. The CDR3, as DNA: TGTGCCAGCAGCGTAGGGGGGGGGCGATACACTGAAGCTTTCTTT.